The present entry profiles one TCR beta chain with its context. Germline CDR1 reads MNHEY; CDR2 reads SVGAGI. The CDR3 sequence is 11 residues long. Trimming took off 9 bases at V and 4 bases at J, with 9 bases between the two ends. Produced via immunoSEQ multiplex PCR; TCRdb's table is partial and in-frame only. This table has about 45,000 clones, 90% appearing once. The sample belongs to a study of blood T cell repertoires in COVID-19. Study summary: PBMCs, B-cell-depleted T cells, or T cells were the source of the cDNA or gDNA that made up the material.

This receptor was identified in a human donor in a cohort sampled during active COVID-19. The sequencing input was peripheral blood. The V and J genes are TRBV6-5 and TRBJ2-5; TRBD1 is a possible D gene (6 bases). CDR3 nucleotides: TGTGCCAGTTTGGACAGAGAGACCCAGTACTTC. The encoded protein is CASLDRETQYF.